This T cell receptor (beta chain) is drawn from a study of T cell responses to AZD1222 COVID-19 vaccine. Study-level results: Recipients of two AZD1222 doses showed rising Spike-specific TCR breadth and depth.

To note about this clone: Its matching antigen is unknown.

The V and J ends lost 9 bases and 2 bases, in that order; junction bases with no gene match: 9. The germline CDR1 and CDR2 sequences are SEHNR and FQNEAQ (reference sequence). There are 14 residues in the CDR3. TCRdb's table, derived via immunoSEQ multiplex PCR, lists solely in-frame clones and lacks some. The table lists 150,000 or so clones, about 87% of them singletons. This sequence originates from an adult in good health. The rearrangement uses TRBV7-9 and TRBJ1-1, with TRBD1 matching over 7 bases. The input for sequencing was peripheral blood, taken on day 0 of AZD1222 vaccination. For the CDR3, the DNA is TGTGCCAGTGCACTAGGGACAGCAAACACTGAAGCTTTCTTT. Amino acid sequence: CASALGTANTEAFF.